This T cell receptor (beta chain) is from a study of cytomegalovirus exposure and HLA in healthy donors. Amplification used 60 Vbeta primers and 13 Jbeta primers. TCRdb's table, derived via immunoSEQ multiplex PCR, lists solely in-frame clones and lacks some. Counted here are about 100,000 clones, approximately 80% occurring once; the ten biggest clones make up about 5%. The V end was cut by 1 base, the J end by 2 bases, with 8 bases between. Looked up from germline, CDR1 is LNHDA and CDR2 is SQIVND (reference sequence). The CDR3 runs to 14 residues. A single count supports this clone. The chain recombines TRBV19 with TRBJ2-5; perhaps TRBD2 as D (6 bases). The TCR comes from a woman aged 18-29 years in good health and CMV-seropositive. The sequenced material came from PBMCs. The CDR3 spells CASSIAGGQETQYF. The CDR3 bases are TGTGCCAGTAGTATAGCTGGAGGGCAAGAGACCCAGTACTTC.